This T cell receptor (beta chain) emerged from a study of control samples from healthy donors and cancer patients. The CDR3 contains 13 residues. The germline V and J ends were trimmed by 4 bases and 1 base, with 8 bases remaining between them. Germline values: CDR1 SGDLS, CDR2 YYNGEE. Profiled with immunoSEQ multiplex PCR; TCRdb holds only in-frame clones, not every one. The sample holds about 120,000 clones, about 94% seen once. The sequence was collected from a man younger than 45 in good health. Material: blood. The gene calls are TRBV9 and TRBJ1-1; D is unresolved. In DNA form, the CDR3 reads TGTGCCAGCAGCCCTTCTGGGAACACTGAAGCTTTCTTT. Amino acid sequence: CASSPSGNTEAFF.